A selection of T cell receptor beta chains follows, all from one sample in a study of cytomegalovirus exposure and HLA in healthy donors. Assay used: immunoSEQ multiplex PCR; TCRdb lists only in-frame clones, some missing. The sample holds around 190,000 clones, around three quarters seen once. The sequenced material came from PBMCs. The receptors were gathered from a man aged 25-40 years in good health and CMV-seronegative. The conserved cysteine and the conserved F or W are not part of the CDR3 here. The order of the fields is V gene, clone size, CDR3 protein. Rows give clone size only sometimes, using once, few, many, or a class for an expanded clone.

TRBV12-5 | - | ASGLPDSSSGANVLT
TRBV20-1 | - | SARGSTRAF
TRBV6-1 | - | ASMEGRYSNQPQH
TRBV6-1 | - | ASSERVNYGYT
TRBV25-1 | - | ASSDQGGTNEKLF
TRBV5-4 | few | ASSSGTSGETQY
TRBV28 | - | ASSFRDGRVGLGNQPQH
TRBV15 | - | ATSSPRQGGYEQY
TRBV30 | - | AWSPPGQGTTMNTEAF
TRBV5-1 | once | ASRGGETQY
TRBV6-1 | once | ATLASNTGELF
TRBV9 | few | ASSVSGGAYGYT
TRBV27 | - | ASRLLAGGWEQY
TRBV29-1 | - | SVRGQGARQPQH
TRBV10-3 | - | AISGEEGTEAF
TRBV5-4 | - | ASSQGGTDYEQY
TRBV2 | - | ASRESVGGYT
TRBV2 | - | ASSELTSGRTSTDTQY
TRBV11-3 | - | ASSSPGGPTDTQY
TRBV10-2 | - | ASSESPYRAPAYGYT
TRBV29-1 | - | SVKGRGGWNEQF
TRBV5-1 | - | ASSLDRAPDTQY
TRBV11-3 | - | ASSLGQGENTEAF
TRBV5-1 | - | ASSLAGGDYEQY
TRBV6-5 | - | ASSVLGEQY
TRBV5-4 | - | ASSMTGAPSGGYT
TRBV11-1 | - | ASSMTSGSSYEQY
TRBV2 | - | ASRRGLGVYNEQF
TRBV28 | - | ASRKRTVVNTGELF
TRBV6-6 | - | ASSPGAGGSYEQY
TRBV5-1 | once | ASSQQHSTT
TRBV7-9 | - | ASSPKRRTVLNTEAF
TRBV5-1 | - | ASSLGRGLAASSYEQY
TRBV27 | - | ATWTGNTGELF
TRBV27 | once | ASRGQWTYSGANVLT
TRBV5-6 | - | ASSLTGGLPLNEQF
TRBV2 | - | ASSDERDTQY
TRBV11-2 | - | AGSPGRNTQY
TRBV28 | - | ASSFKYRDRDSYEQY
TRBV6-5 | - | ASSYSMSSGTYEQY
TRBV5-4 | - | ASSVGLRGTQY
TRBV2 | - | ASAGQGAFHQPQH
TRBV18 | - | ASSPDRGGEKLF
TRBV10-1 | - | ASSDPGQGYYEQY
TRBV6-1 | - | ASSRDRDQPQH
TRBV2 | once | ASGFRGLTGELF
TRBV4-1 | - | ASSRLILMEGNTEAF
TRBV27 | few | ASSLPGYGYT
TRBV27 | - | ASSLLRAGDEQY
TRBV15 | - | ATSRDRKISGSSYEQY
TRBV5-1 | - | ASTLGGTGQETQY
TRBV28 | - | ASRDRLYGYT
TRBV28 | - | ASSPLDGGLRQPQH
TRBV29-1 | - | SVEGRPGLAGRLDTQY
TRBV2 | - | ASSEVGFSSYEQY
TRBV27 | - | ASSPWGPGGEQY